This T cell receptor (beta chain) was sequenced during a study of tumor-infiltrating lymphocytes in primary liver carcinoma. Study-level findings and limits: A significantly higher top-250-clone fraction was found in tumors than in blood (p = 0.039).

The investigators made TCR beta cDNA from about 510 ng total RNA, using a constant-region primer. The TCR beta library was amplified through three nested multiplex PCR rounds in a modified ARM-PCR procedure. TCRdb processed the multiplex PCR reads anew with MiXCR; each CDR3 protein has one entry. This sample carries about 320,000 distinct CDR3 sequences, approximately 60% of them seen once, and the ten largest clones take 9% to 10%. Unsorted whole blood served as the source of blood RNA, and germline DNA was extracted as well. The patients, who had chronic HBV infection, were treatment-naive (untreated). This clonotype was recorded once. Antigen unknown. The conserved phenylalanine or tryptophan is not found at the CDR3 terminus, so this likely reflects a read error. The sample consisted of peripheral blood. The TCR was taken from a man in his forties with primary liver carcinoma and hepatitis B virus infection.

The CDR3 is CASSIQGNTEAFL. The CDR3 nucleotides are TGCGCCAGCAGCATACAGGGGAACACTGAAGCTTTCTTG. V gene TRBV5-1 combines with J gene TRBJ1-1; tentative D call: TRBD1 (6 bases). Trimming took off 4 bases at V and 1 base at J, with 8 bases between the two ends. The CDR3 runs to 13 residues. Looked up from germline, CDR1 is SGHRS and CDR2 is YFSETQ.